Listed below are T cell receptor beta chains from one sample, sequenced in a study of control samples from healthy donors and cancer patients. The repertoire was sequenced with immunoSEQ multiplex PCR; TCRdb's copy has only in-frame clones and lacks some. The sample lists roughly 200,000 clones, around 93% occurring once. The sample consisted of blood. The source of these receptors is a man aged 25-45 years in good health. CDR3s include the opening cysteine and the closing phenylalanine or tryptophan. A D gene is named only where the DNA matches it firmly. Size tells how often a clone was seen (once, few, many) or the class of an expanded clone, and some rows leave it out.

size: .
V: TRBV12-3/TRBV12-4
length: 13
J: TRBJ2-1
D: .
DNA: TGTGCCAGCAGTTTAGTACGGCCCCCCAAGCAGTTCTTC
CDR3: CASSLVRPPKQFF

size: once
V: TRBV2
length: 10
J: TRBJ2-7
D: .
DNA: TGTGCCAGCAGCTACAGGGAGCAGTACTTC
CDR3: CASSYREQYF

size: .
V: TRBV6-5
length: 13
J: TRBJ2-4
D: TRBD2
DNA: TGTGCCAGCAGCCTTCTAGCGGGGGGCATTCAGTACTTC
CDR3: CASSLLAGGIQYF

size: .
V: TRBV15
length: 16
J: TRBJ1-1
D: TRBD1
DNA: TGTGCCACCAGCCGACCCCCGGGACAGGGGAACACTGAAGCTTTCTTT
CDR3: CATSRPPGQGNTEAFF

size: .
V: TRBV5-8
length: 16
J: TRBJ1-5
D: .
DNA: TGTGCCAGCAGCTTGTCGGGCCCGGGGAGCAATCAGCCCCAGCATTTT
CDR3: CASSLSGPGSNQPQHF

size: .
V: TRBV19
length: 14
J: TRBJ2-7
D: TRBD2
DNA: TGTGCCAGTAGTACCAGCGGGGGGGCATACGAGCAGTACTTC
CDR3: CASSTSGGAYEQYF

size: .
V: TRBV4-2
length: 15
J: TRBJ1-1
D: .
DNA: TGTGCCAGCAGCCAGGATAACAGTCTAAACACTGAAGCTTTCTTT
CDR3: CASSQDNSLNTEAFF

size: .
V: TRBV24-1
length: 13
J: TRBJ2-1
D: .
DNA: TGTGCCACATCCGGGACACCTCACAATGAGCAGTTCTTC
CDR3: CATSGTPHNEQFF

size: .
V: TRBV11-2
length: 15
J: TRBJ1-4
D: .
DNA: TGTGCCAGCAGCCTCGGGAGTGCAACTAATGAAAAACTGTTTTTT
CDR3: CASSLGSATNEKLFF

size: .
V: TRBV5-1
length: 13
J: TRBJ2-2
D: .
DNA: TGCGCCAGCAGCTTGCAGGGGACCGGGGAGCTGTTTTTT
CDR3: CASSLQGTGELFF

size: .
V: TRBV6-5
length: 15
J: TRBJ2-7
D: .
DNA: TGTGCCAGCAGTTACTCCCAGGGGGGATCCTACGAGCAGTACTTC
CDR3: CASSYSQGGSYEQYF

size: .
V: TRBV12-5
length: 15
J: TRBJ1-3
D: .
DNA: TGTGCTAGTGGTTTGACCGGAAGCTCTGGAAACACCATATATTTT
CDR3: CASGLTGSSGNTIYF

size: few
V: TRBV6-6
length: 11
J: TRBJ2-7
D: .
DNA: TGTGCCAGCAGCGACTTTGACGAGCAGTACTTC
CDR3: CASSDFDEQYF

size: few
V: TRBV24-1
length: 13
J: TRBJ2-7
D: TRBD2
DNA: TGTGCCACCAGTGATTTGCGGGGGGACGAGCAGTACTTC
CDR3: CATSDLRGDEQYF

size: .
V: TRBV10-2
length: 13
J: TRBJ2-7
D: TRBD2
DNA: TGCGCCAGCGGGGGACTAGCGGACTACGAGCAGTACTTC
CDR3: CASGGLADYEQYF

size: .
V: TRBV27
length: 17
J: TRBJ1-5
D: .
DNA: TGTGCCAGCAGGCAGAGGACAGATTCTAATAGCAATCAGCCCCAGCATTTT
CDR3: CASRQRTDSNSNQPQHF

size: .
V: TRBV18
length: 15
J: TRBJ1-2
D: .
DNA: TGTGCCAGCACCTCGGGGTCCGGGGGTTACTATGGCTACACCTTC
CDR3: CASTSGSGGYYGYTF

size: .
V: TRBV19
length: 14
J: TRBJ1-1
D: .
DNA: TGTGCCAGTAGTCCCCGAACGGGAGTGGAAAAAGCTTTCTTT
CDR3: CASSPRTGVEKAFF

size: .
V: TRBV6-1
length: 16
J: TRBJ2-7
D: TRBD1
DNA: TGTGCCAGCAGTGGAACCGACAGGGGAAGGGTCTACGAGCAGTACTTC
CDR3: CASSGTDRGRVYEQYF

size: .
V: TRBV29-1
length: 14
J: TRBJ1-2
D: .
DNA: TGCAGCGTTGAAGATGGGCTTAGAGGGCTTGGCTACACCTTC
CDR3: CSVEDGLRGLGYTF

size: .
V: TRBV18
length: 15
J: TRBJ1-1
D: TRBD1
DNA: TGTGCCAGCTCACCGGGGACAGAACAGAACACTGAAGCTTTCTTT
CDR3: CASSPGTEQNTEAFF

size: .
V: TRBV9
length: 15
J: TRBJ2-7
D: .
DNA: TGTGCCAGCAGCCCTCTGGGGATAAGCTCCTACGAGCAGTACTTC
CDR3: CASSPLGISSYEQYF

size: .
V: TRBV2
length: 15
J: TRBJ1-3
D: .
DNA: TGTGCCAGCAGTGGGGCGGAGGCGTCTGGAAACACCATATATTTT
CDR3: CASSGAEASGNTIYF

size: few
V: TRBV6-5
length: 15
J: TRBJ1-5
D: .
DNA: TGTGCCAGCAGTTACTCACGGTATAGCAATCAGCCCCAGCATTTT
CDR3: CASSYSRYSNQPQHF

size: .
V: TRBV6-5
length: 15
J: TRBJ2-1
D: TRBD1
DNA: TGTGCCAGCAGACCCGGGACAGGGGGTCGGAATGAGCAGTTCTTC
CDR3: CASRPGTGGRNEQFF

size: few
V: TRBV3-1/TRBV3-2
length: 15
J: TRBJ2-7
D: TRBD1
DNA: TGTGCCAGCAGCGGACGGACAGGTCTCTCCTACGAGCAGTACTTC
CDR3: CASSGRTGLSYEQYF

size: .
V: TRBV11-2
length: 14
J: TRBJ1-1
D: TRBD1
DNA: TGTGCCAGCAGCTTAAACAGGGGGGGTCCTGAAGCTTTCTTT
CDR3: CASSLNRGGPEAFF

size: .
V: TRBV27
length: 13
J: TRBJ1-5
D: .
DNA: TGTGCCAGCACTGCGGGGTTCGATCAGCCCCAGCATTTT
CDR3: CASTAGFDQPQHF

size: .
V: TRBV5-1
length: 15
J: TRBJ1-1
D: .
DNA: TGCGCCAGCAGCTTGGGAGTAGCGGCAAACGAAGGAGCTTTCTTT
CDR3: CASSLGVAANEGAFF

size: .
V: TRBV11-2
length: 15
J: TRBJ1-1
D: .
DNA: TGTGCCAGCAGCTCCCGACAGGCACGGAACACTGAAGCTTTCTTT
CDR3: CASSSRQARNTEAFF

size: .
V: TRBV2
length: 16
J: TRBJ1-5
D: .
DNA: TGTGCCAGCAGCGTCAGGGAATCCCTGCGCGGTCAGCCCCAGCATTTT
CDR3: CASSVRESLRGQPQHF

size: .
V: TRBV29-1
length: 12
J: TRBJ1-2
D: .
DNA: TGCAGCGTTGCGGGGGCCTCCTATGGCTACACCTTC
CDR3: CSVAGASYGYTF

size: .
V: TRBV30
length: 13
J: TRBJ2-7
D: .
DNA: TGTGCCTGGAGTTACAGGGCCTACTACGAGCAGTACTTC
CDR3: CAWSYRAYYEQYF

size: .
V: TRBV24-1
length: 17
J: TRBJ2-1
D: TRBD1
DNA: TGTGCCACCAGTGATCCCGCGGACAGGGGGGCCTACAATGAGCAGTTCTTC
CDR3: CATSDPADRGAYNEQFF

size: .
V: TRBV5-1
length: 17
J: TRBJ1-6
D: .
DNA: TGCGCCAGCAGCTTGGGGGGCGTCGGGGCGACAGGATCACCCCTCCACTTT
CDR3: CASSLGGVGATGSPLHF

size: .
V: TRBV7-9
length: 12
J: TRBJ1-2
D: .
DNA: TGTGCCAGCACCACAGGATACTATGGCTACACCTTC
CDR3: CASTTGYYGYTF

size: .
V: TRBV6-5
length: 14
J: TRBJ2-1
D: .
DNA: TGTGCCAGCAGTTACCTGGACCCATACAATGAGCAGTTCTTC
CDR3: CASSYLDPYNEQFF

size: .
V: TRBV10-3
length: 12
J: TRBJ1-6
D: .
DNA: TGTGCCATCAGTGACCCACTGGCACCCCTCCACTTT
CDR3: CAISDPLAPLHF

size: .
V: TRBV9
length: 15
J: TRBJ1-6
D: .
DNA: TGTGCCAGCAGCGTAGAGTCGAGGCCTGATTCACCCCTCCACTTT
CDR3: CASSVESRPDSPLHF

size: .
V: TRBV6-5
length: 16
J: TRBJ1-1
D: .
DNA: TGTGCCAGCAGTTACGAGGGTAAAGGCGATCAGCGAAGAGCTTTCTTT
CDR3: CASSYEGKGDQRRAFF

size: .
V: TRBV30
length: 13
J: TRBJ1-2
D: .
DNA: TGTGCCTGGACGTCACAGGGCTTTAGAGGCTACACCTTC
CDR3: CAWTSQGFRGYTF

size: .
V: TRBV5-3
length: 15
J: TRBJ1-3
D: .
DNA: TGTGCCAGAAGCCGTAAGACAGTCAAGAGGGACACCATATATTTT
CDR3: CARSRKTVKRDTIYF

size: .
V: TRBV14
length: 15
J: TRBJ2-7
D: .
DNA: TGTGCCAGCAGCCAATTTGAGGGCCTACCCTACGAGCAGTACTTC
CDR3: CASSQFEGLPYEQYF

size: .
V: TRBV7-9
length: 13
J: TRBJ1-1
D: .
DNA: TGTGCCAGCAGCTGGACAGAATCAAGGGGAGCTTTCTTT
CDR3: CASSWTESRGAFF

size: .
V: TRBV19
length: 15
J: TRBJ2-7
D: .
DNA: TGTGCCAGTAGTATAGCGGGGGGCACCTCCTACGAGCAGTACTTC
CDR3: CASSIAGGTSYEQYF

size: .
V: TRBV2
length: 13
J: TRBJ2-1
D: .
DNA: TGTGCCAGCAGTGATGGGCGATACAATGAGCAGTTCTTC
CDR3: CASSDGRYNEQFF

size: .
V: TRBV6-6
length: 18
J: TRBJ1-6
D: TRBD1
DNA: TGTGCCAGCAGTGGATCCCCGGACAGGAGCTCCTATAATTCACCCCTCCACTTT
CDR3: CASSGSPDRSSYNSPLHF

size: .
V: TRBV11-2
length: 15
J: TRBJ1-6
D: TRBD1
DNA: TGTGCCAGCAGCGAGGACAGGACATATAATTCACCCCTCCACTTT
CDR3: CASSEDRTYNSPLHF

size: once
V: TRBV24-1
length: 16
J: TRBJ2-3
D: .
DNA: TGTGCCACCAGTAGGGGGGCCGCCTCGAGTACAGATACGCAGTATTTT
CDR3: CATSRGAASSTDTQYF